The clone carrying this T cell receptor (beta chain) was found a few times. The sample is drawn from a study of blood T cell repertoires in COVID-19. The overall study: The United States, Italy and Spain provided the acute and convalescent COVID-19 samples.

There are 20 residues in the CDR3. With V trimmed by 2 bases and J by 3 bases, 17 bases remained unmatched. CDR1 is LGHNA and CDR2 is YNFKEQ in the germline V gene. Under the authors' procedure: Amplification from reference gene primers served as the basis for estimated nucleated cell counts. Repertoires were generated with immunoSEQ multiplex PCR, while TCRdb's copy carries only in-frame clones and drops some. V and J calls and clone size are as listed in that table; D and trimming were resolved from the DNA. The data hold approximately 300,000 clones, with 85% to 90% observed a single time. V and J are TRBV4-2 and TRBJ2-1; 9 nucleotides match TRBD2. Sequenced sample: peripheral blood. This TCR derives from a man aged 40-49 years with acute or convalescent COVID-19. The CDR3 protein is CASSQRAEVGRGGLYNEQFF. CDR3 coding DNA: TGTGCCAGCAGCCAAAGGGCCGAGGTGGGGCGGGGGGGTCTCTACAATGAGCAGTTCTTC.